The clone carrying this T cell receptor beta chain was recorded a few times. Antigen unknown. Germline values: CDR1 SGDLS, CDR2 YYNGEE. Trimming pared 3 bases from V and 0 bases from J, leaving 7 bases between. There are 14 residues in the CDR3. Using immunoSEQ multiplex PCR, the repertoire was profiled, and TCRdb retains in-frame clones only, with some absent. The sample consists of more than 200,000 clones, about 90% of them appearing once. The data were taken from a study of cytomegalovirus exposure and HLA in healthy donors. Donors were drawn from the approximately 120-subject validation cohort, separate from the approximately 670-subject first cohort. Overall study findings and caveats: There were some public TCRs occurring in many donors, but most TCR sequences were rare.

The V gene is TRBV9, the J gene TRBJ1-3; unclear D gene. The sample was PBMCs. This clonotype was sampled from a man younger than 35 in good health and CMV-seropositive. The CDR3 region has the DNA TGTGCCAGCAGCGGGACTAGCTCTGGAAACACCATATATTTT. Amino acid sequence: CASSGTSSGNTIYF.